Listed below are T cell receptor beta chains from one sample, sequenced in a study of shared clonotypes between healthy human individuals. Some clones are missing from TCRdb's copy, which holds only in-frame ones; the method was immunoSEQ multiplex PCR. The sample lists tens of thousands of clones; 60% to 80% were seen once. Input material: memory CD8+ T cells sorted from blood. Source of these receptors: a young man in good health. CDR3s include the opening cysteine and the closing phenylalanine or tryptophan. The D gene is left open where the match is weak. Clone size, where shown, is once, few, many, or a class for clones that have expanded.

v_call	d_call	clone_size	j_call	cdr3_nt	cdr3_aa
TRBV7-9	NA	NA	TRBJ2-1	TGTGCCAGCAGCACGGAAGGACAGTTCTTC	CASSTEGQFF
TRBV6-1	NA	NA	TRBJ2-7	TGTGCCAGCAGCGGACTAATCGACTACGAGCAGTACTTC	CASSGLIDYEQYF
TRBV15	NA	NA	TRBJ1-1	TGTGCCACCAGCAGAGATCTCTCCCATGAAGCTTTCTTT	CATSRDLSHEAFF
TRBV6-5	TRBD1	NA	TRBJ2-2	TGTGCCAGTAAACCGACAGGGGGCTCCGGGGAGCTGTTTTTT	CASKPTGGSGELFF
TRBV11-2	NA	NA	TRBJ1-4	TGTGCCAGCAGGAGGGTTGAAAAACTGTTTTTT	CASRRVEKLFF
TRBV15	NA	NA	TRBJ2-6	TGTGCCACCAGCAGAGATCCGGGGTCCGGGGCCAACGTCCTGACTTTC	CATSRDPGSGANVLTF
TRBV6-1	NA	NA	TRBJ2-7	TGTGCCACTCCCACTGGACAAGAGCAGTACTTC	CATPTGQEQYF
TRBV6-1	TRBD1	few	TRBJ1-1	TGTGCCAGCAGTGAAGATCCCACAGGGGGCACTGAAGCTTTCTTT	CASSEDPTGGTEAFF
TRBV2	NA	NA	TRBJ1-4	TGTGCCAGCAGTGAAGCGTTACTCCCCCCGCTTCAACTGTTTTTT	CASSEALLPPLQLFF
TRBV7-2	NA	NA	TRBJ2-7	TGTGCCAGCAGCTCCCTCCCGGGCGGGACCTCCTACGAGCAGTACTTC	CASSSLPGGTSYEQYF
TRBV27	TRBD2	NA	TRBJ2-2	TGTGCCAGCAGTAAATCTAGCGGGACCGTCACCGGGGAGCTGTTTTTT	CASSKSSGTVTGELFF
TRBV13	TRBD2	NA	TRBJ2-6	TGTGCCAGCAGCATCGGACTAGCGGGCACCTCTGGGGCCAACGTCCTGACTTTC	CASSIGLAGTSGANVLTF
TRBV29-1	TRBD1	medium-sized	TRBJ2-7	TGCAGCATAGCAACCGGGACAGGGGGAAAAGGCGAGCAGTACTTC	CSIATGTGGKGEQYF
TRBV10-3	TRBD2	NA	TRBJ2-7	TGTGCCATCTCTGCGCGGCGGACGGCCAGAGCGGGAGAGTCCTACGAGCAGTACTTC	CAISARRTARAGESYEQYF
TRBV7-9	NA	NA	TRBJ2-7	TGTGCCAGCAGCTTAGAGGCAGGGTACGAGCAGTACTTC	CASSLEAGYEQYF
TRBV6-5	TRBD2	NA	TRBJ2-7	TGTGCCACCCGGGGGGTTACCTACGAGCAGTACTTC	CATRGVTYEQYF
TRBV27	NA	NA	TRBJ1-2	TGTGCCAGCAGGACCATACAGGGTGTCGCTTATGGCTACACCTTC	CASRTIQGVAYGYTF
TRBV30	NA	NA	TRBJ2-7	TGTGCCTGCCACCGGGGCTCCTACGAGCAGTACTTC	CACHRGSYEQYF
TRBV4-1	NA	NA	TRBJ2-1	TGCGCCAGCAGCCACGTTCTAGGGGGTTGGCAGTTCTTC	CASSHVLGGWQFF
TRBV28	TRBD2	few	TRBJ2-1	TGTGCCAGCAGTTTTCCAAGCGGGAGTTCTTCTGAGCAGTTCTTC	CASSFPSGSSSEQFF
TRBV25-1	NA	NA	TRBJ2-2	TGTGCCAGCAGTGAAGGACACGCCGGGGAGCTGTTTTTT	CASSEGHAGELFF
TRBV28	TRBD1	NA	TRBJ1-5	TGTGCCAGCAGTTTTCCCCCAGGGCAGGGGGCTGACAATCAGCCCCAGCATTTT	CASSFPPGQGADNQPQHF
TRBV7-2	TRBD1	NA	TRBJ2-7	TGTGCCAGCAGCTCGACAGGGATTGGGGAGCAGTACTTC	CASSSTGIGEQYF
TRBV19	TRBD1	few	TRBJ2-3	TGTGCCAGTAGTATCGGACAGGGGGAGACAGATACGCAGTATTTT	CASSIGQGETDTQYF
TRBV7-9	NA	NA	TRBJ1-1	TGTGCCAGCACGGCCCAGCTGAACACTGAAGCTTTCTTT	CASTAQLNTEAFF
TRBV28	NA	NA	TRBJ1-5	TGTGCCAATGCGGGGATCAATCAGCCCCAGCATTTT	CANAGINQPQHF
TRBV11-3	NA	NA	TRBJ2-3	TGTGCCAGCAGCTTATCAACGGGTCGGGGGGATACGCAGTATTTT	CASSLSTGRGDTQYF
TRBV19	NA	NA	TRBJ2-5	TGTGCCAGTAGTCCAACAGGGCGAGAGACCCAGTACTTC	CASSPTGRETQYF
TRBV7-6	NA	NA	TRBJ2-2	TGTGCCAGCAGCTTAGAGGTTAGGGGGTCCGTACCGAACACCGGGGAGCTGTTTTTT	CASSLEVRGSVPNTGELFF
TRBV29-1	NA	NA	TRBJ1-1	TGCAGCGTTGAAGAGGAATTCCGTACTGAAGCTTTCTTT	CSVEEEFRTEAFF
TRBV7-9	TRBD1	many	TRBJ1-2	TGTGCCAGCAGCTGGACAGGGGGCCATGGCTACACCTTC	CASSWTGGHGYTF
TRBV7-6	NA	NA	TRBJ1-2	TGTGCCAGCAGTAACAAGGGACTAAGCCGAGATGGCTACACCTTC	CASSNKGLSRDGYTF
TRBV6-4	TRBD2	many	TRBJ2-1	TGTGCCAGCAGTGACTCCTATTCAGCTAGCGGGAAGCAGTTCTTC	CASSDSYSASGKQFF
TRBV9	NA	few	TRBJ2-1	TGTGCCAGCAGCCCGAAAGATGGCGCCTTAAGCTCCTACAATGAGCAGTTCTTC	CASSPKDGALSSYNEQFF
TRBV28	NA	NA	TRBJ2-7	TGTGCCAGCACGCCCCACGTGGGGCAGCTGACTTACGAGCAGTACTTC	CASTPHVGQLTYEQYF
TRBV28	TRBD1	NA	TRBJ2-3	TGTGCCAGCAGTTTGGGACAGGGGGCGGCAGATACGCAGTATTTT	CASSLGQGAADTQYF
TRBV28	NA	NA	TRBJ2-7	TGTGCCAGCAGCTCGGACAGATACGAGCAGTACTTC	CASSSDRYEQYF
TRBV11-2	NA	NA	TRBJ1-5	TGTGCCAGCAGCATCCGACCGGGACCTGATCAGCCCCAGCATTTT	CASSIRPGPDQPQHF
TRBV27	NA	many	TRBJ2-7	TGTGCCAGCAGTTTATCTAGAGTGACCGCCTACGAGCAGTACTTC	CASSLSRVTAYEQYF
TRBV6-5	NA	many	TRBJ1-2	TGTGCCAGCAGCCCTGGGCAGCTGATCTATGGCTACACCTTC	CASSPGQLIYGYTF
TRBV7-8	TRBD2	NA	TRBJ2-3	TGTGCCAGCAGCCGAATCCCGGGGGGTGTAGTCACAGATACGCAGTATTTT	CASSRIPGGVVTDTQYF
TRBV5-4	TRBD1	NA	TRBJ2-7	TGTGCCAGCAGCGGGGACAGGGGCGAGCAGTACTTC	CASSGDRGEQYF
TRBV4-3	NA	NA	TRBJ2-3	TGCGCCAGCAGCCAAGACACAGGCACAGATACGCAGTATTTT	CASSQDTGTDTQYF